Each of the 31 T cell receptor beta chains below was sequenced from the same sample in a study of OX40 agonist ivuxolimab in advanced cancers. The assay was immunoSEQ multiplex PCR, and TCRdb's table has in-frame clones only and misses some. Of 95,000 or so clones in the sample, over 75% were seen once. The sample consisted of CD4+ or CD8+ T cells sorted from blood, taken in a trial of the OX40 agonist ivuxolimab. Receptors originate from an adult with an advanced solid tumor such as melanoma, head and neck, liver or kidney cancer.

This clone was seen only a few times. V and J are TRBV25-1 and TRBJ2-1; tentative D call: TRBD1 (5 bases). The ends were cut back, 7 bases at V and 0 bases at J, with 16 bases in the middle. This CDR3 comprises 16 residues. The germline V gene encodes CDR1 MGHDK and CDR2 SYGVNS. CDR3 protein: CASTQTHRSSYNEQFF. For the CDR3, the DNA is TGTGCCAGCACCCAAACCCACAGGAGCTCCTACAATGAGCAGTTCTTC.

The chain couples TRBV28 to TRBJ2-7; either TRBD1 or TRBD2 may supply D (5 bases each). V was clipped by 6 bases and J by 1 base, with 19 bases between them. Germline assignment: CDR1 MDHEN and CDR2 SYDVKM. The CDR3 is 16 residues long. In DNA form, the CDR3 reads TGTGCCAGCAGCCCTCCCCTGGGGGTAGAATCCTACGAGCAGTACTTC. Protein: CASSPPLGVESYEQYF.

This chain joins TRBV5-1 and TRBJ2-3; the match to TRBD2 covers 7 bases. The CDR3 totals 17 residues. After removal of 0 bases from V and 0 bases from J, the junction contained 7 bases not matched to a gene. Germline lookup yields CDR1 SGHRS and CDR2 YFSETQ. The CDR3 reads CASSLAGGGGSTDTQYF. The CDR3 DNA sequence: TGCGCCAGCAGCTTGGCCGGCGGCGGGGGAAGCACAGATACGCAGTATTTT. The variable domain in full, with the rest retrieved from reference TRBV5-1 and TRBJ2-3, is KAGVTQTPRYLIKTRGQQVTLSCSPISGHRSVSWYQQTPGQGLQFLFEYFSETQRNKGNFPGRFSGRQFSNSRSEMNVSTLELGDSALYLCASSLAGGGGSTDTQYFGPGTRLTVL.

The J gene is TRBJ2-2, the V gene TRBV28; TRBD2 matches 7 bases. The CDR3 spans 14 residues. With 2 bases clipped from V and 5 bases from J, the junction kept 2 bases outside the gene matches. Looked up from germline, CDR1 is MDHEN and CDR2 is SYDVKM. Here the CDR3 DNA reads TGTGCCAGCAGTTTACTAGCGGTAACCGGGGAGCTGTTTTTT. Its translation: CASSLLAVTGELFF.

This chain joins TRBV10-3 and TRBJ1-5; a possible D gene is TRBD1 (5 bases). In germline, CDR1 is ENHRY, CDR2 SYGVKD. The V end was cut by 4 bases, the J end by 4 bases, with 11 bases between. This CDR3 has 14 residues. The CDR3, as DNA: TGTGCCATCAGTGTGGGACTGCCAAATCAGCCCCAGCATTTT. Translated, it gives CAISVGLPNQPQHF.

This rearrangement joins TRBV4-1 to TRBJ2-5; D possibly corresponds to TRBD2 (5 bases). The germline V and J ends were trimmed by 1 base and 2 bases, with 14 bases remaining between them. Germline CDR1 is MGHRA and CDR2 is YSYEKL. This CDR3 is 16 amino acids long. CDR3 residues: CASSQVLAPRQETQYF. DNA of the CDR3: TGCGCCAGCAGCCAAGTGCTAGCCCCACGTCAAGAGACCCAGTACTTC.

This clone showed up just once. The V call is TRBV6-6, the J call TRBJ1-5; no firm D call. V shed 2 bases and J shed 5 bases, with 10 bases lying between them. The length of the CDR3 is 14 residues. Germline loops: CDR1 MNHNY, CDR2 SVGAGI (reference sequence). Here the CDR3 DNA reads TGTGCCAGCAGTTACGAGTCAAGGCATCAGCCCCAGCATTTT. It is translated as CASSYESRHQPQHF.

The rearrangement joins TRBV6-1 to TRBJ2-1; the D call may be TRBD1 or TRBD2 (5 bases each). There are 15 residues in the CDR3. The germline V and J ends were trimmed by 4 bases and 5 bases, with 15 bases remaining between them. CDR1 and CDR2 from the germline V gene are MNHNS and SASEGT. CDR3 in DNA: TGTGCCAGCAGTGCCCTCCCTGGGACGGACAATGAGCAGTTCTTC. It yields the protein CASSALPGTDNEQFF.

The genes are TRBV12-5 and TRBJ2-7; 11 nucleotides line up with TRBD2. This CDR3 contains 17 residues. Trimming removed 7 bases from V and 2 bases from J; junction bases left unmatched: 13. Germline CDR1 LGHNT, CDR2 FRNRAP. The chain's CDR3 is CASALKITSGSAYEQYF. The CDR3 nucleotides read TGTGCTAGTGCTCTGAAGATTACTAGCGGGAGTGCCTACGAGCAGTACTTC.

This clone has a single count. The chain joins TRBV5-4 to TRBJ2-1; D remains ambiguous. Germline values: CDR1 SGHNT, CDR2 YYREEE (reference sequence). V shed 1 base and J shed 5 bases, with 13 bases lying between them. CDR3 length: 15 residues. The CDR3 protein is CASSLSVLVNNEQFF. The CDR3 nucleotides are TGTGCCAGCAGCTTGTCAGTATTGGTAAACAATGAGCAGTTCTTC. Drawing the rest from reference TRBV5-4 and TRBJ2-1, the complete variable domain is ETGVTQSPTHLIKTRGQQVTLRCSSQSGHNTVSWYQQALGQGPQFIFQYYREEENGRGNFPPRFSGLQFPNYSSELNVNALELDDSALYLCASSLSVLVNNEQFFGPGTRLTVL.

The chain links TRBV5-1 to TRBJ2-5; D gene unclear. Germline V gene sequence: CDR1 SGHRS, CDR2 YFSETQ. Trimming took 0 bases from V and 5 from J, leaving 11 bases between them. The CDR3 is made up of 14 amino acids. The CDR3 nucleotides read TGCGCCAGCAGCTTGGAGGCGGATTCGGAGACCCAGTACTTC. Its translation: CASSLEADSETQYF.

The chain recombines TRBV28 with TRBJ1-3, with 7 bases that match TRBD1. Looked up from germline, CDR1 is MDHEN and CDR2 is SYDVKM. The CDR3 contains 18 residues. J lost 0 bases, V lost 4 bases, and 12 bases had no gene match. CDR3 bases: TGTGCCAGCAGTTCCAGGGGGTTGAAGCGAAGCTCTGGAAACACCATATATTTT. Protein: CASSSRGLKRSSGNTIYF.

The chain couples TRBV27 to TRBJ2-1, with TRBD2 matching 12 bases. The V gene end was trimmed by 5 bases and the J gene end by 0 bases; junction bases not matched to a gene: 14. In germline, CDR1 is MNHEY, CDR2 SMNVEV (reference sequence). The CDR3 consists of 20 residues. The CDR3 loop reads CASSPTRGTSGLLSYNEQFF. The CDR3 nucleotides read TGTGCCAGCAGTCCGACTCGCGGGACTAGCGGGTTGCTCTCCTACAATGAGCAGTTCTTC.

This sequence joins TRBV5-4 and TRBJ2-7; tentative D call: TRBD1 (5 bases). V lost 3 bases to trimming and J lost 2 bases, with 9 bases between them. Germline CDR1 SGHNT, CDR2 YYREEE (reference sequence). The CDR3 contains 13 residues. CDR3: CASSWTDTYEQYF. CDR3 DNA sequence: TGTGCCAGCAGCTGGACGGACACCTACGAGCAGTACTTC.

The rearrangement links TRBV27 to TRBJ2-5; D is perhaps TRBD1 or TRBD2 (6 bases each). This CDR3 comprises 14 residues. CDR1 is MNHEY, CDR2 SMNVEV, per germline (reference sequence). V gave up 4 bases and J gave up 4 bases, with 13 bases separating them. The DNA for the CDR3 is TGTGCCAGCAGTTATAACGGGGGCGCAGAGACCCAGTACTTC. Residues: CASSYNGGAETQYF.

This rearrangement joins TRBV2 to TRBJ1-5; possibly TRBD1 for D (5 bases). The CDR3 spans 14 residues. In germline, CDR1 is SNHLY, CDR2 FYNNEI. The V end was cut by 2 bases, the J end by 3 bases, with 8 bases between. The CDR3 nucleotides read TGTGCCAGCAGTGAAAACAGGTTCAATCAGCCCCAGCATTTT. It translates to CASSENRFNQPQHF.

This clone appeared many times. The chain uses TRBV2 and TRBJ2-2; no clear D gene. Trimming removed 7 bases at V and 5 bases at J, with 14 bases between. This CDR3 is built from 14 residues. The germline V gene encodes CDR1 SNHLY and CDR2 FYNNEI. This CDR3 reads CASNSLPFTGELFF. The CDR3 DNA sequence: TGTGCCAGCAATAGTCTTCCCTTTACCGGGGAGCTGTTTTTT. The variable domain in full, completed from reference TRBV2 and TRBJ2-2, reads EPEVTQTPSHQVTQMGQEVILRCVPISNHLYFYWYRQILGQKVEFLVSFYNNEISEKSEIFDDQFSVERPDGSNFTLKIRSTKLEDSAMYFCASNSLPFTGELFFGEGSRLTVL.

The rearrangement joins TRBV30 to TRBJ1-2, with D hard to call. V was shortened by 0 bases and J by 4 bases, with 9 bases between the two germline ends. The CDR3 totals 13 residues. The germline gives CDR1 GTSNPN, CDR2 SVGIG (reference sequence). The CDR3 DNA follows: TGTGCCTGGAGTGTGGTTGTTGGCTATGGCTACACCTTC. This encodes CAWSVVVGYGYTF.

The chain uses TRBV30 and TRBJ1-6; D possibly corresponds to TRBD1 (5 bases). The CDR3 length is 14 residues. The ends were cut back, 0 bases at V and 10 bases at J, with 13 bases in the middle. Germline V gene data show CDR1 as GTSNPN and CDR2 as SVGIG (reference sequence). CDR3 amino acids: CAWSVGGGRSPLHF. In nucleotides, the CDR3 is TGTGCCTGGAGTGTGGGCGGGGGAAGATCACCCCTCCACTTT.

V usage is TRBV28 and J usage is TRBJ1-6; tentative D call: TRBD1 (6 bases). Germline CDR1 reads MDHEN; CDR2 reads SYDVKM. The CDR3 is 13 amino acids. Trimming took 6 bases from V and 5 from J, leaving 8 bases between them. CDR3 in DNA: TGTGCCAGCAGGACAGGCGATAATTCACCCCTCCACTTT. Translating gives CASRTGDNSPLHF.

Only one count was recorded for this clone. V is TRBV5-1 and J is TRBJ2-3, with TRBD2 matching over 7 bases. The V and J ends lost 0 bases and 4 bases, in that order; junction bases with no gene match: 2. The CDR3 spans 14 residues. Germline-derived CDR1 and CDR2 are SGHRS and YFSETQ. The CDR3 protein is CASSLGLAADTQYF. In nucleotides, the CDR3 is TGCGCCAGCAGCTTGGGACTAGCAGCAGATACGCAGTATTTT.

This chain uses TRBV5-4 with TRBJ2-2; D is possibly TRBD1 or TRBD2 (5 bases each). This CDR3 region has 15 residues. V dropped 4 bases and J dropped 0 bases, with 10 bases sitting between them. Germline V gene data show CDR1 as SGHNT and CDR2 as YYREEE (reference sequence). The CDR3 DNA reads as TGTGCCAGCAGCCCCGGGACGTCGAACACCGGGGAGCTGTTTTTT. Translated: CASSPGTSNTGELFF. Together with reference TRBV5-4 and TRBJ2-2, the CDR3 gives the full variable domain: ETGVTQSPTHLIKTRGQQVTLRCSSQSGHNTVSWYQQALGQGPQFIFQYYREEENGRGNFPPRFSGLQFPNYSSELNVNALELDDSALYLCASSPGTSNTGELFFGEGSRLTVL.

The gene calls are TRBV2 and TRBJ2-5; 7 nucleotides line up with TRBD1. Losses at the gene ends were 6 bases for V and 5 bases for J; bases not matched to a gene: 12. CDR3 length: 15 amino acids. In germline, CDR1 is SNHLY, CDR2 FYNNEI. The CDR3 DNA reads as TGTGCCAGCAGCCGGAGTGAGGGGGCGTGGGAGACCCAGTACTTC. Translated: CASSRSEGAWETQYF.

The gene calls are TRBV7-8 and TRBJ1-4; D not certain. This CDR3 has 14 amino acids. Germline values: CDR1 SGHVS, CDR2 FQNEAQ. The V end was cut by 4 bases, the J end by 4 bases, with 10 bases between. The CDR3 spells CASSSNGGNEKLFF. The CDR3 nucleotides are TGTGCCAGCAGCTCGAACGGCGGTAATGAAAAACTGTTTTTT.

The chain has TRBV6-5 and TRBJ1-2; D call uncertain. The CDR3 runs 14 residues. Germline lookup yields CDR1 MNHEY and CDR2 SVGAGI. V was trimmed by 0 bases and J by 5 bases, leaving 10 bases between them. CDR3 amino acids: CASSYSGGSYGYTF. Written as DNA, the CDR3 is TGTGCCAGCAGTTACTCGGGAGGCTCATATGGCTACACCTTC.

The CDR3 region has the DNA TGTGCCAGTACCCAGGCCCCAGGGGGCCAACAGCCCCAGCATTTT. Residues: CASTQAPGGQQPQHF. J is TRBJ1-5 and V is TRBV19; 8 nucleotides agree with TRBD1. The CDR3 length is 15 residues. CDR1 LNHDA and CDR2 SQIVND come from the germline V gene (reference sequence). The V and J ends lost 7 bases and 7 bases, in that order; junction bases with no gene match: 12.

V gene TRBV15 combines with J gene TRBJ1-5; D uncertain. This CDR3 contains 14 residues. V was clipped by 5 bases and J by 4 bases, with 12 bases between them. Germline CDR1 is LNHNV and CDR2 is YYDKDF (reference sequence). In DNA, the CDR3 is TGTGCCACCAGCGTCGACATGGGGAATCAGCCCCAGCATTTT. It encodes CATSVDMGNQPQHF.

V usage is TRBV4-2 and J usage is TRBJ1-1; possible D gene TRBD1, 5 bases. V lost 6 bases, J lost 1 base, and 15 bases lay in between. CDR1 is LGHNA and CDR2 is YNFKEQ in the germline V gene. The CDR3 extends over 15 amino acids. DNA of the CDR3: TGTGCCAGCAGTAAATTCGGGACCCAGAACACTGAAGCTTTCTTT. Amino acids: CASSKFGTQNTEAFF.

CDR3 amino acids: CASSYVASGTGELFF. Here the CDR3 DNA reads TGTGCCAGCAGTTACGTAGCTAGCGGGACCGGGGAGCTGTTTTTT. The chain combines TRBV6-5 with TRBJ2-2, with TRBD2 identical over 8 bases. The J segment lost 5 bases and the V segment lost 2 bases, leaving 4 bases of the junction unmatched. CDR3 length equals 15 residues. Per the germline V gene, CDR1 is MNHEY and CDR2 is SVGAGI.

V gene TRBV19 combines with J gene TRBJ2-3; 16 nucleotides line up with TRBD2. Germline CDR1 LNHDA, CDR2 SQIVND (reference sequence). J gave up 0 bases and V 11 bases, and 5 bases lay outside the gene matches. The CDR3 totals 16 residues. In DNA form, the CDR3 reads TGTGCCGCCGGGACTAGCGGGAGGGCCAGCACAGATACGCAGTATTTT. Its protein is CAAGTSGRASTDTQYF.

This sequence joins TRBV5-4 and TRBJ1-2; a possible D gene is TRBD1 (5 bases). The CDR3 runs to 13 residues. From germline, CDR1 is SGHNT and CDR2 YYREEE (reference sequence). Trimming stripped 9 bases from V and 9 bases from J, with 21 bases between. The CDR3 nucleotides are TGTGCCACTACCCTGGGCAGGGAAGGGAGCTACACCTTC. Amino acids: CATTLGREGSYTF.